This TCR beta chain comes out of a study of a mutant IDH1 vaccine in newly diagnosed glioma. In the study overall: A 62.5% male, about 38% female split and a mean age of roughly 37 years characterized treated patients. Overall study findings and caveats: Immune responses induced by vaccination arose in approximately 93% of the patients.

Time point given: week 11, during vaccination. Topical imiquimod was applied with each vaccine dose, which held 300 ug of mutant IDH1 20-mer peptide. Donors harbored newly found WHO grade 3 or 4 IDH1-mutant, ATRX-lost astrocytomas. Assay: immunoSEQ multiplex PCR; the TCRdb copy retains only in-frame clones and omits some. Counted here are under 150,000 clones, approximately 87% occurring once; the ten biggest clones make up 0.5% to 0.65%. Regarding this clone: Its specificity is not known.

The CDR3 totals 14 residues. Germline CDR1 and CDR2: LNHDA and SQIVND (reference sequence). Between the trimmed V and J ends, which lost 3 bases and 5 bases, there was a span of 13 bases. This chain connects TRBV19 to TRBJ1-2; D ambiguous. This TCR was sampled from a woman aged 45 to 65 with glioma. The starting material was PBMCs, obtained from a glioma patient whose treatment included an IDH1 peptide vaccine. The CDR3 sequence: CASSIGESLYGYTF. In DNA form, the CDR3 reads TGTGCCAGTAGTATCGGGGAATCCCTTTATGGCTACACCTTC.